This T cell receptor (beta chain) was identified in a study of type 1 regulatory T cells. Whole-study context: An in vitro protocol generated T-allo10, a Tr1-enriched, alloantigen-specific CD4 T cell product.

The V gene lost 1 base and the J gene lost 4 bases, with 14 bases spanning the gap. Germline V gene sequence: CDR1 LGHDT, CDR2 YNNKEL (reference sequence). The CDR3 contains 15 residues. TCRdb redid the calling of the reads with MiXCR, one entry per CDR3 protein. The profile shows more than 60,000 distinct CDR3 sequences, 60% to 65% of them singletons. A remark on this clonotype: Its specificity is not known.

The sample taken for sequencing was cultured non-Tr1 T cells, either the whole culture or a sorted T cell fraction (not recorded which). This chain joins TRBV3-1 and TRBJ2-7; D not resolved. This TCR came from a human donor in good health. The CDR3 loop reads CASSQGARRYYEQYF. In DNA, the CDR3 is TGTGCCAGCAGCCAAGGTGCAAGAAGGTATTACGAGCAGTACTTC.